This T cell receptor beta chain appears in the sequencing data of a study of shared T cell receptors in the human thymus. Produced via immunoSEQ multiplex PCR; TCRdb's table is partial and in-frame only. This table has about 380,000 clones, more than 85% appearing once. Germline V CDR1 and CDR2: MGHRA, YSYEKL. CDR3 size: 16 residues. V lost 1 base to trimming and J lost 4 bases; unmatched junction nucleotides: 7. The sequenced material came from thymocytes. This rearrangement joins TRBV4-1 to TRBJ2-5, with 9 bases identical to TRBD2. This sequence was found in a human donor. The CDR3 DNA sequence: TGCGCCAGCAGCCAAGCCCTAGCGGGGCGGGGAGAGACCCAGTACTTC. Translating gives CASSQALAGRGETQYF.